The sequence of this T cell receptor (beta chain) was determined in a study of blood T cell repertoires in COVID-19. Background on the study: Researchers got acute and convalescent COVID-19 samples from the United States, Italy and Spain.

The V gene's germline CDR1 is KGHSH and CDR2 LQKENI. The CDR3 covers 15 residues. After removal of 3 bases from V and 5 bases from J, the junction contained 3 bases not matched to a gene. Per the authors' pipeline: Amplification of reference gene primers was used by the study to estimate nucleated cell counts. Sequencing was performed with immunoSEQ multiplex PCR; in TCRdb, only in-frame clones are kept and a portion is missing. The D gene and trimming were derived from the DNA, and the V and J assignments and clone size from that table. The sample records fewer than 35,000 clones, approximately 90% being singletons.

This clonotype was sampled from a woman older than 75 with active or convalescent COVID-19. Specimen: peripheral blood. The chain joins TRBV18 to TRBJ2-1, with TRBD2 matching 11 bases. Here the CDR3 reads CASSPTSGGDNEQFF. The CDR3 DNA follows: TGTGCCAGCTCACCCACTAGCGGGGGAGACAATGAGCAGTTCTTC.